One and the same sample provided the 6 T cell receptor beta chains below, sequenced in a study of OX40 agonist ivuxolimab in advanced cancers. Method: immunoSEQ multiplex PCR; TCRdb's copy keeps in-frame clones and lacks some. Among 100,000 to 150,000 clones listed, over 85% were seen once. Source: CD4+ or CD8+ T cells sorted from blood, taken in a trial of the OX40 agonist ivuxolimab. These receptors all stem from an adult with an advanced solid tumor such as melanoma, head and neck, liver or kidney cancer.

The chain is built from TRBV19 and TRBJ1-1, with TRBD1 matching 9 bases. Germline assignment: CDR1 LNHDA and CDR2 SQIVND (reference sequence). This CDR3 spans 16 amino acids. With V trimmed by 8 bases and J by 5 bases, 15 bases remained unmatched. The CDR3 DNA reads TGTGCCAGTGCCCCTGGACAGGGGAGGATGAGGACTGAAGCTTTCTTT. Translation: CASAPGQGRMRTEAFF.

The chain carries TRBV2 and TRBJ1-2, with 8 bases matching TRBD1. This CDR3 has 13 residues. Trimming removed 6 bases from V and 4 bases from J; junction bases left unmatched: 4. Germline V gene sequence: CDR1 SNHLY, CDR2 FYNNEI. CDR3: CASRDRVGYGYTF. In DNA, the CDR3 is TGTGCCAGCAGGGACAGGGTAGGCTATGGCTACACCTTC.

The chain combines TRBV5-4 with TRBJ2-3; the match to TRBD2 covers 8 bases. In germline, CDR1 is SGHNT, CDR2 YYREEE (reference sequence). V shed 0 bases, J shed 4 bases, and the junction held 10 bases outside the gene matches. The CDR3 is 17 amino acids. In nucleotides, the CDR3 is TGTGCCAGCAGCTTGGGAGCGAGCGGGAGAAGGGCAGATACGCAGTATTTT. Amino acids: CASSLGASGRRADTQYF.

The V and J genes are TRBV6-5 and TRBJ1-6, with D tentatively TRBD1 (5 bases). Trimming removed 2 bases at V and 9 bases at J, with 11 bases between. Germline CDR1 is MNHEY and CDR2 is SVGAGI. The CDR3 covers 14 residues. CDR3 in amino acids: CASSYEGNSSPLHF. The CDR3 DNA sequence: TGTGCCAGCAGTTACGAGGGGAACAGTTCACCCCTCCACTTT.

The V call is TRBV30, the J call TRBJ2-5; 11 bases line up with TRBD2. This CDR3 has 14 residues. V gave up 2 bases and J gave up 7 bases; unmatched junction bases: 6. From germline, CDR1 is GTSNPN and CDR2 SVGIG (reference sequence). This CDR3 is CAWSSSGGPGTQYF. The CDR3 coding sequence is TGTGCCTGGAGTTCTAGCGGGGGGCCCGGGACCCAGTACTTC.

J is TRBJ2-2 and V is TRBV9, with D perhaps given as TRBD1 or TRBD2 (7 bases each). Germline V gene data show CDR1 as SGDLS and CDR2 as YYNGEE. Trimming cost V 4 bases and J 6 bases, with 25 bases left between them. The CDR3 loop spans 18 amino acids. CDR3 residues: CASSPGGTTGRRAGELFF. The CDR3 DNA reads TGTGCCAGCAGCCCAGGGGGGACTACTGGGAGGCGGGCCGGGGAGCTGTTTTTT.